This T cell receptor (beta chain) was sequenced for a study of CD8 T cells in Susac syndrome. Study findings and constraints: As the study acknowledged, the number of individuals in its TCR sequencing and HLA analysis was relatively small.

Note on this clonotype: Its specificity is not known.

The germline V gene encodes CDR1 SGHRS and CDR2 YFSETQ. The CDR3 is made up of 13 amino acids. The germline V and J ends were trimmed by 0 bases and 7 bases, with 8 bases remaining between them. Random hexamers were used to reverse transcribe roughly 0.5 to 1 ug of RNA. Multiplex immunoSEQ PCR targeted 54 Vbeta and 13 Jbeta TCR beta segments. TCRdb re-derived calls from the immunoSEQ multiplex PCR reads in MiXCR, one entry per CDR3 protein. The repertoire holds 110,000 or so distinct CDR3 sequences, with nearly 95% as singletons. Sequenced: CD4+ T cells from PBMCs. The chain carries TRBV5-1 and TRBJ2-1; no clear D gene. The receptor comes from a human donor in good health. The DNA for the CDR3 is TGCGCCAGCAGCTTGGCCATAAAGAATGAGCAGTTCTTC. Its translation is CASSLAIKNEQFF.